A single sample is the source of the 8 T cell receptor beta chains below, sequenced in a study of cytomegalovirus exposure and HLA in healthy donors. The primer mix had 60 Vbeta and 13 Jbeta primers. Produced via immunoSEQ multiplex PCR; TCRdb's table is partial and in-frame only. Counted here are approximately 170,000 clones, 70% to 90% occurring once; the ten biggest clones make up over 2%. Sequencing input: PBMCs. The receptors were sampled from a man in his thirties or forties in good health and CMV-seropositive.

This chain uses TRBV4-1 with TRBJ2-1; no firm D call. V gave up 1 base and J gave up 4 bases, with 5 bases separating them. Germline loops: CDR1 MGHRA, CDR2 YSYEKL. This CDR3 is built from 13 residues. CDR3: CASSQAVYNEQFF. The CDR3, as DNA: TGCGCCAGCAGCCAAGCAGTGTACAATGAGCAGTTCTTC.

This chain joins TRBV19 and TRBJ1-5; D possibly corresponds to TRBD1 (6 bases). The CDR3 is 14 residues long. The germline V gene has CDR1 LNHDA and CDR2 SQIVND (reference sequence). V was trimmed by 6 bases and J by 7 bases, leaving 16 bases between them. CDR3 sequence (DNA): TGTGCCAGTAGGAGGGCGGGGGGCGAACAGCCCCAGCATTTT. Translation gives CASRRAGGEQPQHF. Full variable domain (missing parts from reference TRBV19 and TRBJ1-5): DGGITQSPKYLFRKEGQNVTLSCEQNLNHDAMYWYRQDPGQGLRLIYYSQIVNDFQKGDIAEGYSVSREKKESFPLTVTSAQKNPTAFYLCASRRAGGEQPQHFGDGTRLSIL.

V usage is TRBV7-2 and J usage is TRBJ2-5, with TRBD1 matching 8 bases. J lost 7 bases, V lost 6 bases, and 4 bases had no gene match. Germline assignment: CDR1 SGHTA and CDR2 FQGNSA. The CDR3 has 12 residues. CDR3 sequence reads: CASSQDRATQYF. The CDR3 coding sequence is TGTGCCAGCAGTCAGGACAGGGCGACCCAGTACTTC.

The V call is TRBV18, the J call TRBJ1-5; possible D gene TRBD1, 6 bases. Germline loops: CDR1 KGHSH, CDR2 LQKENI. Trimming took 5 bases from V and 5 from J, leaving 10 bases between them. The CDR3 contains 13 residues. The CDR3 DNA sequence: TGTGCCAGCTCATTGGACAGTTATCAGCCCCAGCATTTT. This translates into CASSLDSYQPQHF.

This clone was seen a handful of times. The chain joins TRBV6-5 to TRBJ1-1, with a possible D match to TRBD1 (5 bases). Trimming took off 5 bases at V and 2 bases at J, with 15 bases between the two ends. The CDR3 spans 15 residues. CDR1 and CDR2 (germline): MNHEY, SVGAGI. The CDR3 region is CASSRPRDGNTEAFF. CDR3 sequence (DNA): TGTGCCAGCAGTCGCCCGCGGGACGGTAACACTGAAGCTTTCTTT.

This sequence joins TRBV5-4 and TRBJ2-7; the match to TRBD1 covers 9 bases. The CDR3 length is 15 residues. The V segment lost 4 bases and the J segment 4 bases; nucleotides outside the gene matches: 9. The germline V gene has CDR1 SGHNT and CDR2 YYREEE (reference sequence). CDR3 amino acids: CASSPGQGTSYEQYF. The CDR3 nucleotides are TGTGCCAGCAGCCCAGGACAGGGGACGTCTTACGAGCAGTACTTC.

This chain uses TRBV13 with TRBJ1-1, with a tentative D call TRBD1 (5 bases). The V end lost 10 bases, the J end lost 6 bases, and 9 bases lay between the germline ends. Germline V gene sequence: CDR1 PRHDT, CDR2 FYEKMQ (reference sequence). This CDR3 contains 10 residues. The CDR3 reads CATGGAEAFF. The CDR3, as DNA: TGTGCCACTGGAGGGGCTGAAGCTTTCTTT. Looking up the rest from reference TRBV13 and TRBJ1-1 gives the full variable domain: AAGVIQSPRHLIKEKRETATLKCYPIPRHDTVYWYQQGPGQDPQFLISFYEKMQSDKGSIPDRFSAQQFSDYHSELNMSSLELGDSALYFCATGGAEAFFGQGTRLTVV.

V gene TRBV4-2 combines with J gene TRBJ2-1; D not resolved. The V end lost 4 bases, the J end lost 8 bases, and 24 bases lay between the germline ends. CDR3 length: 17 residues. Germline values: CDR1 LGHNA, CDR2 YNFKEQ. CDR3 nucleotides: TGTGCCAGCAGCCCCCCCACGACGGCTCCCTACCGGGATGAGCAGTTCTTC. Translation gives CASSPPTTAPYRDEQFF.